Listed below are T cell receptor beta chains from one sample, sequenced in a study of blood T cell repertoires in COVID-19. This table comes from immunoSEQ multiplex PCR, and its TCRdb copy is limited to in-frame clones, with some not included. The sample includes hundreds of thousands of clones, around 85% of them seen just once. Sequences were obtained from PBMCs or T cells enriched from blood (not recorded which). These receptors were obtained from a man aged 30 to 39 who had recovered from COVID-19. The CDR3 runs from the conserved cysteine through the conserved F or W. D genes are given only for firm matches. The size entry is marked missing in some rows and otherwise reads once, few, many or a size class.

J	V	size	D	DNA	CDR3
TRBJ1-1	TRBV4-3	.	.	TGCGCCAGCAGCCGCCTATTACAGGGAACGGGGAACACTGAAGCTTTCTTT	CASSRLLQGTGNTEAFF
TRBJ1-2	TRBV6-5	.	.	TGTGCCAGCAGTTACGGTACTGATGGCTACACCTTC	CASSYGTDGYTF
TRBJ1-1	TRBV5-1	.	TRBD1	TGCGCCAGCAATGGACAGGGGCGTGAAGCTTTCTTT	CASNGQGREAFF
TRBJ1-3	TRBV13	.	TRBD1	TGTGCCAGCAGCTCGCGGACAGGCTCTGGAAACACCATATATTTT	CASSSRTGSGNTIYF
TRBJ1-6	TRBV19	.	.	TGTGCCAGTACCCTCGGGCCGCGGGGAAATTCACCCCTCCACTTT	CASTLGPRGNSPLHF
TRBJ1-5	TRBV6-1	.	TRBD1	TGTGCCAGCAGTCAGGGACAGCGCAATCAGCCCCAGCATTTT	CASSQGQRNQPQHF
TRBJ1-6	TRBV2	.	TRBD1	TGTGCCAGCAGGTGGACAGGGTTCAATTCACCCCTCCACTTT	CASRWTGFNSPLHF
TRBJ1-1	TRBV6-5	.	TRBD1	TGTGCCAGCAGAGCGACAGGGGGCTTGAACACTGAAGCTTTCTTT	CASRATGGLNTEAFF
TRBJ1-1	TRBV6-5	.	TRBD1	TGTGCCAGCAGGTCACTCCGGGACAGCGAAGCTTTCTTT	CASRSLRDSEAFF
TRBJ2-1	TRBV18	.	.	TGTGCCAGCTCACCACCGTACAACAATGAGCAGTTCTTC	CASSPPYNNEQFF
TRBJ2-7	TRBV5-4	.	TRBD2	TGTGCCAGCAGCTTAGGCATAGCGGGAAACTACGAGCAGTACTTC	CASSLGIAGNYEQYF
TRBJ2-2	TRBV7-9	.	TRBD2	TGTGCCAGCAGCTTAGATATGCTAGCGGGGGGCCGGGACACCGGGGAGCTGTTTTTT	CASSLDMLAGGRDTGELFF
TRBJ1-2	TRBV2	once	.	TGTGCCAGCAGTGAGATTGGTGTCCGGGCGGGTAGCTATGGCTACACCTTC	CASSEIGVRAGSYGYTF
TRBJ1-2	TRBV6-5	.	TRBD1	TGTGCCAGCAGTACCGGGACAGGGACTAACTATGGCTACACCTTC	CASSTGTGTNYGYTF
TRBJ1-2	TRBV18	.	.	TGTGCCAGCTCACTTACTACGGAGGGACTCCTTGGGGGCTACACCTTC	CASSLTTEGLLGGYTF
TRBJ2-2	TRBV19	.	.	TGTGCCAGTACGGGCAGGGGGAACACCGGGGAGCTGTTTTTT	CASTGRGNTGELFF
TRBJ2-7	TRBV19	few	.	TGTGCCAGTAGTATGGGAGTCGGCTCCTACGAGCAGTACTTC	CASSMGVGSYEQYF
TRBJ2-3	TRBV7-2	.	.	TGTGCCAGCAGCATATCTACCAGCACAGATACGCAGTATTTT	CASSISTSTDTQYF
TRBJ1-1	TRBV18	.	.	TGTGCCAGCTCACCCGGACAGATGAACACTGAAGCTTTCTTT	CASSPGQMNTEAFF
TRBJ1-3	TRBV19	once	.	TGTGCCAGTAGGACTACCGACAGGTCACTGAACACCATATATTTT	CASRTTDRSLNTIYF
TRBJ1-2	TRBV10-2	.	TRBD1	TGCGCCAGCAGTGATCGAACCGGGACAGAGAACTATGGCTACACCTTC	CASSDRTGTENYGYTF
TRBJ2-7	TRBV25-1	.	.	TGTGCCAGCAGTGAATCGGGACACTCCTACGAGCAGTACTTC	CASSESGHSYEQYF
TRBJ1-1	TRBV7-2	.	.	TGTGCCAGCAGCTTAGGCGTCAGGGCGAACACTGAAGCTTTCTTT	CASSLGVRANTEAFF
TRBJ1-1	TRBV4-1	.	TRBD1	TGCGCCAGCAGCCAAGGAGGGACAGGGGCCCGGAAGTCCGAAGCTTTCTTT	CASSQGGTGARKSEAFF
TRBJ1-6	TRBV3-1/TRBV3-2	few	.	TGTGCCAGCAGCCAAACGGTTACCTCATCCAATTCACCCCTCCACTTT	CASSQTVTSSNSPLHF
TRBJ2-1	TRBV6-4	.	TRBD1	TGTGCCAGCAGTGCAGAAGGGGGCGAGAATGAGCAGTTCTTC	CASSAEGGENEQFF
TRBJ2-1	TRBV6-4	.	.	TGTGCCAGCAGTGCCACGGACACATACTCCTACAATGAGCAGTTCTTC	CASSATDTYSYNEQFF
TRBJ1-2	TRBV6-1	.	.	TGTGCCAGCAGTGAAATAGATAGGAAAGCGAGGGGCTACACCTTC	CASSEIDRKARGYTF
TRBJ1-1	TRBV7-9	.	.	TGTGCCAGCAGGGATATGGAGAGTTGGAACACTGAAGCTTTCTTT	CASRDMESWNTEAFF
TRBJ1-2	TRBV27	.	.	TGTGCCAGCAGTGCTGATCCAATCAGTGGCTATGGCTACACCTTC	CASSADPISGYGYTF
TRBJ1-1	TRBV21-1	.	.	TGTGCCAGCAACCCAGGTGGGAGGCCTGGGTACACTGAAGCTTTCTTT	CASNPGGRPGYTEAFF
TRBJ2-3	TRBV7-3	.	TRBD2	TGTGCCAGCACTAGCGGGGGCCCCACAGATACGCAGTATTTT	CASTSGGPTDTQYF
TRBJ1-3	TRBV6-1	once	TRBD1	TGTGCCAGCAGTGTTTCTACAGGGGGCTCTGGAAACACCATATATTTT	CASSVSTGGSGNTIYF
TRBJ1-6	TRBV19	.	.	TGTGCCAGTAGTGCAACAGGGACAATCGATTCACCCCTCCACTTT	CASSATGTIDSPLHF
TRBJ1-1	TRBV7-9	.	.	TGTGCCAGCAGCTTAGCGGGCAGCCAAGAAGCTTTCTTT	CASSLAGSQEAFF
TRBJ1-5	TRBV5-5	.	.	TGTGCCAGCAGCTTGGGGCGAGGGAGCAATCAGCCCCAGCATTTT	CASSLGRGSNQPQHF